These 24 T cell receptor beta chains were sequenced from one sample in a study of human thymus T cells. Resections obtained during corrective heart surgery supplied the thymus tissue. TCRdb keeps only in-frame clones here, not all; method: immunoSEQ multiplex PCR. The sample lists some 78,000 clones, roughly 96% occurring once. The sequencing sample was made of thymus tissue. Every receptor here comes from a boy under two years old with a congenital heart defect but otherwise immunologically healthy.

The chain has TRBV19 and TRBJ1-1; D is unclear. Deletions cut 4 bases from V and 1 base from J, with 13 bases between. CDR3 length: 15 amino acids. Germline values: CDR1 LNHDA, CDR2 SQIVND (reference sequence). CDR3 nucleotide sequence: TGTGCCAGTAGTACCCGCCGAGGTAGGAACACTGAAGCTTTCTTT. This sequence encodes CASSTRRGRNTEAFF. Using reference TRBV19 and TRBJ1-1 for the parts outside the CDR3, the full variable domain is DGGITQSPKYLFRKEGQNVTLSCEQNLNHDAMYWYRQDPGQGLRLIYYSQIVNDFQKGDIAEGYSVSREKKESFPLTVTSAQKNPTAFYLCASSTRRGRNTEAFFGQGTRLTVV.

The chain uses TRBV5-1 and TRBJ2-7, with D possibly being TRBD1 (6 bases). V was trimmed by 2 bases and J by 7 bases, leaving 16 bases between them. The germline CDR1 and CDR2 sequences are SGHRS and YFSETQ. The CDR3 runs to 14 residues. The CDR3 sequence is CASSFTGLSGEQYF. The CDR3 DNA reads TGCGCCAGCAGCTTCACAGGGTTGTCTGGGGAGCAGTACTTC.

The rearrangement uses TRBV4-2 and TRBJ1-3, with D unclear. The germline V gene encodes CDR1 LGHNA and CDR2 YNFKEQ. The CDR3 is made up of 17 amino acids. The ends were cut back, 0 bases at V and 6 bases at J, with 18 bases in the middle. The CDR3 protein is CASSQEVEGAGENTIYF. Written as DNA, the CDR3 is TGTGCCAGCAGCCAAGAGGTCGAGGGAGCGGGAGAAAACACCATATATTTT.

The CDR3 here is CASSVHPFGGGYTF. CDR3 nucleotide sequence: TGTGCCAGCAGCGTCCATCCCTTTGGTGGTGGCTACACCTTC. This chain uses TRBV9 with TRBJ1-2; D is ambiguous. Trimming removed 2 bases from V and 7 bases from J, with 15 bases in between. CDR1 and CDR2 from the germline V gene are SGDLS and YYNGEE. This CDR3 is built from 14 residues.

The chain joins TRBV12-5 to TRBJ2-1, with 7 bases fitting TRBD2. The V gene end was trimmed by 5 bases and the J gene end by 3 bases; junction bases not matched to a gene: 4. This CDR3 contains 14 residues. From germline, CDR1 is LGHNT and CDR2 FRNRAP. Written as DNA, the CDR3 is TGTGCTAGTGGTATAGCGGGTAACTACAATGAGCAGTTCTTC. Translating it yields CASGIAGNYNEQFF.

The CDR3: CASSSTSGVVGTDTQYF. CDR3 DNA sequence: TGTGCCAGCAGTTCGACTAGCGGGGTGGTCGGCACAGATACGCAGTATTTT. This chain connects TRBV27 to TRBJ2-3; 11 bases are shared with TRBD2. Germline values: CDR1 MNHEY, CDR2 SMNVEV (reference sequence). J lost 1 base, V lost 4 bases, and 7 bases had no gene match. This CDR3 has 17 residues.

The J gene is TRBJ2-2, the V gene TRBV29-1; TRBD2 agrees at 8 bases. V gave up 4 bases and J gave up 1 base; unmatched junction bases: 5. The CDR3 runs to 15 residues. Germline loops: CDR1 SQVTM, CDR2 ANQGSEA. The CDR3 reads CSVVIGTRNTGELFF. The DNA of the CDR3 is TGCAGCGTTGTTATAGGGACTAGGAACACCGGGGAGCTGTTTTTT.

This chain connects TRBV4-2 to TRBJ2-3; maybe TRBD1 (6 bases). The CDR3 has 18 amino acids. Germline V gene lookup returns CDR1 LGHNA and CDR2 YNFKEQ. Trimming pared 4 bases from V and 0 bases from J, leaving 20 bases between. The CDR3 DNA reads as TGTGCCAGCAGCCCGCCCTGTCCTGCAGGGGCGAGCACAGATACGCAGTATTTT. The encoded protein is CASSPPCPAGASTDTQYF.

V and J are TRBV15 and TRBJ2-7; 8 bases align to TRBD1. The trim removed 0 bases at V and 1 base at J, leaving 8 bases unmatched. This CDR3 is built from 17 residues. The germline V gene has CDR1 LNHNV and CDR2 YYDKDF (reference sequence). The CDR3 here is CATSREVGQEPSYEQYF. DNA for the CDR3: TGTGCCACCAGCAGAGAGGTGGGACAGGAACCATCCTACGAGCAGTACTTC.

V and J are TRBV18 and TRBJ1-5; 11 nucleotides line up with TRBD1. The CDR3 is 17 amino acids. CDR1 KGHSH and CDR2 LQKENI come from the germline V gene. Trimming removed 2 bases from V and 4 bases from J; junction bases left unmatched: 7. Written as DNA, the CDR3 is TGTGCCAGCTCACCAACTGGGACAGGGGGTGAGAATCAGCCCCAGCATTTT. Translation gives CASSPTGTGGENQPQHF.

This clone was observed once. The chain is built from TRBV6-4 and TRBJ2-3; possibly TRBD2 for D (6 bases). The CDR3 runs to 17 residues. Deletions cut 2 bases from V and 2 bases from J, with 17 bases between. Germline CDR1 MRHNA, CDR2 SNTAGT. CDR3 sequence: CASSDTGAPIPTDTQYF. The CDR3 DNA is TGTGCCAGCAGTGACACGGGAGCCCCAATCCCCACAGATACGCAGTATTTT.

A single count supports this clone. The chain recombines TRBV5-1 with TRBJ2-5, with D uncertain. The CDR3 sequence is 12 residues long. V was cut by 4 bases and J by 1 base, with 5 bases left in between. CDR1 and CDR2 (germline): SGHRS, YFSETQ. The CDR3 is CASSIPQETQYF. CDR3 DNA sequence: TGCGCCAGCAGCATCCCCCAAGAGACCCAGTACTTC.

CDR3 sequence: CAWSGDSSNQPQHF. CDR3 in DNA: TGTGCCTGGAGCGGGGACAGTAGCAATCAGCCCCAGCATTTT. V gene TRBV30 combines with J gene TRBJ1-5; 7 bases fit TRBD1. The CDR3 runs to 14 residues. Germline assignment: CDR1 GTSNPN and CDR2 SVGIG (reference sequence). V was clipped by 3 bases and J by 0 bases; unmatched bases: 2. Drawing the rest from reference TRBV30 and TRBJ1-5, the complete variable domain is SQTIHQWPATLVQPVGSPLSLECTVEGTSNPNLYWYRQAAGRGLQLLFYSVGIGQISSEVPQNLSASRPQDRQFILSSKKLLLSDSGFYLCAWSGDSSNQPQHFGDGTRLSIL.

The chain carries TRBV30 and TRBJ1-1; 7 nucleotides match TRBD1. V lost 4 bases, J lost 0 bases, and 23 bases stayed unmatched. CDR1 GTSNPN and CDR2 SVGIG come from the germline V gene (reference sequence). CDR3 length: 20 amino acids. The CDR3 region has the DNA TGTGCCTGGAAGATTGTTAATTCGGAGGCAGGGGGAGACATGAACACTGAAGCTTTCTTT. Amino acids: CAWKIVNSEAGGDMNTEAFF.

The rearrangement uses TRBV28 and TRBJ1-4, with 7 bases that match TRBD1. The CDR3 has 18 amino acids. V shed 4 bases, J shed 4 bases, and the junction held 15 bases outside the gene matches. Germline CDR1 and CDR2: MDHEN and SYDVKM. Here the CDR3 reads CASSSPNYLTGINEKLFF. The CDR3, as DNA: TGTGCCAGCAGTTCCCCCAACTATTTGACAGGGATTAATGAAAAACTGTTTTTT.

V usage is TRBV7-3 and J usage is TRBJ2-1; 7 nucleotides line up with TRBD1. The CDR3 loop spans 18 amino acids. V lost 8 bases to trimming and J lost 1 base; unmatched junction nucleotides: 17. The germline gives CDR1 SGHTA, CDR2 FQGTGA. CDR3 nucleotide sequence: TGTGCCAGCCGAGCGACAGGGTCCAACTGGTGGTCCTACAATGAGCAGTTCTTC. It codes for CASRATGSNWWSYNEQFF.

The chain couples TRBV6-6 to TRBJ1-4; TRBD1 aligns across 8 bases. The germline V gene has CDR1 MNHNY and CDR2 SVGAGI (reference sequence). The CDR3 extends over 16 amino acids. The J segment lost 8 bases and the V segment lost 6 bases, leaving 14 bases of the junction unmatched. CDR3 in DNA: TGTGCCAGCAGCCGCCCGCGGACAGGGATGGGAGAAAAACTGTTTTTT. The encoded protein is CASSRPRTGMGEKLFF.

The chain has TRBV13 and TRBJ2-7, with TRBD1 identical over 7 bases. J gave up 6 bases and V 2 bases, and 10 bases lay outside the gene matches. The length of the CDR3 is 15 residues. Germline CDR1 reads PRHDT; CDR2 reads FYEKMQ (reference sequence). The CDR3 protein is CASSLSQGVASEQYF. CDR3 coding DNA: TGTGCCAGCAGCTTAAGTCAGGGGGTAGCTTCCGAGCAGTACTTC.

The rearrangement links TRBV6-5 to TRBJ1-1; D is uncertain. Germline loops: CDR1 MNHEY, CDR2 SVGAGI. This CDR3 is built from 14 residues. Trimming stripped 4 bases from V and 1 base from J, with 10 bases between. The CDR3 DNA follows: TGTGCCAGCAGTTTAGGGCAGCCGAACACTGAAGCTTTCTTT. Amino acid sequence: CASSLGQPNTEAFF.

The CDR3 loop is CASRRGPANYGYTF. In DNA form, the CDR3 reads TGTGCCAGCAGGCGGGGCCCAGCTAACTATGGCTACACCTTC. V is TRBV6-5 and J is TRBJ1-2, with a possible D match to TRBD1 (5 bases). The CDR3 has 14 amino acids. Germline V gene lookup returns CDR1 MNHEY and CDR2 SVGAGI. Trimming pared 6 bases from V and 0 bases from J, leaving 11 bases between.

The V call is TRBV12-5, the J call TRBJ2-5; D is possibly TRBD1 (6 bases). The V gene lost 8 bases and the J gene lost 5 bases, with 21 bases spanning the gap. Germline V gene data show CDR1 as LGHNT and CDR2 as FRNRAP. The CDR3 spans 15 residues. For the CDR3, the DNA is TGTGCTAGTAAGTGGCAGGGGTTCATCCCGGAGACCCAGTACTTC. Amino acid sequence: CASKWQGFIPETQYF.

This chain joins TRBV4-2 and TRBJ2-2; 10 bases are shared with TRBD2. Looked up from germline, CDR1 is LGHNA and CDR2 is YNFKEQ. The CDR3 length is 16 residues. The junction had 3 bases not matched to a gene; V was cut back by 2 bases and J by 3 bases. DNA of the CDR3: TGTGCCAGCAGCCAAATAAGCGGGAGGGACACCGGGGAGCTGTTTTTT. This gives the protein CASSQISGRDTGELFF.

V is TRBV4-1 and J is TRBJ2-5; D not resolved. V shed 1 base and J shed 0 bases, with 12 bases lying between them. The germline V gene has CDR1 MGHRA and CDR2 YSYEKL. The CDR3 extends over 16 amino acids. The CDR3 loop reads CASSQGSPGYQETQYF. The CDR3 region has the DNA TGCGCCAGCAGCCAAGGAAGTCCAGGTTACCAAGAGACCCAGTACTTC.

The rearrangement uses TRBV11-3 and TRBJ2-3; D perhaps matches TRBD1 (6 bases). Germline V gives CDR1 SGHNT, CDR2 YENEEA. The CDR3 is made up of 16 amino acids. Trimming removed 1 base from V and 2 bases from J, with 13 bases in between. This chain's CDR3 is CASSLGGRLVTDTQYF. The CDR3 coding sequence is TGTGCCAGCAGCTTAGGGGGGCGTCTGGTCACAGATACGCAGTATTTT.